Below, 32 T cell receptor beta chains from the same sample are listed, as sequenced in a study of CXCR3-negative and CXCR3-positive naive CD8 T cells (dated by TCRdb to between 2019 and 2020). What the study reported, not specific to this receptor: Compared with CXCR3-negative naive cells, CXCR3-positive naive cells had TRB CDR3s with higher hydrophobicity (lower Kidera factor 4), lower energy, and higher strength and volume indices.

No cognate antigen is known for these TCRs. Reads for this sample came from a NextSeq 550. The Human TCR Profiling Kit (MiLaboratory) was used to make UMI-labeled 5' RACE TRB cDNA libraries. The reads underwent TCRdb reprocessing, giving one record for each CDR3 protein sequence and no DNA. In this sample's table one finds some 140,000 distinct CDR3 sequences. The ten biggest clones cover under 0.5% of the sample. Material: naive CXCR3+ CD8+ T cells from blood. Interpreted using the paper, the cell subset or site label stands for: CD45RO-CCR7+CD27+CD95- naive CD8+ T cells expressing CXCR3 (TNR3+). These receptors were taken from a human donor in good health. Some clones in this sample may be carry-over from other donors' samples.

The V gene is TRBV29-1, the J gene TRBJ2-1; TCRdb names TRBD1, which stays unverified in the absence of DNA. The CDR3 sequence is 14 residues long. Germline CDR1 and CDR2: SQVTM and ANQGSEA. CDR3 protein: CSVEGTAKYNEQFF.

The rearrangement uses TRBV19 and TRBJ1-1; TCRdb's D gene call, TRBD1, goes unchecked for lack of DNA. The CDR3 covers 16 residues. Germline CDR1 and CDR2: LNHDA and SQIVND (reference sequence). CDR3 region: CASSGTGAAPGTEAFF.

V and J are TRBV9 and TRBJ1-1; TCRdb outputs TRBD1, but without DNA this stays unchecked. This CDR3 is built from 14 residues. The germline CDR1 and CDR2 sequences are SGDLS and YYNGEE. The CDR3 is CASSEGTGDTEAFF.

The chain combines TRBV15 with TRBJ1-2. CDR3 size: 15 residues. CDR1 LNHNV and CDR2 YYDKDF come from the germline V gene (reference sequence). The CDR3 region is CATSPEGGGIYGYTF.

This rearrangement joins TRBV4-3 to TRBJ2-1; no DNA is available, so the TRBD2 call from TCRdb remains unchecked. Germline loops: CDR1 LGHNA, CDR2 YSLEER. The CDR3 runs to 16 residues. The CDR3 spells CASSQERTSDYNEQFF.

The V call is TRBV7-6, the J call TRBJ2-3; checking the TCRdb D call of TRBD2 is not possible without DNA. The CDR3 is 14 residues long. The germline CDR1 and CDR2 sequences are SGHVS and FNYEAQ. CDR3 amino acids: CASSWAASTDAQYF. The whole variable domain, filled in from reference TRBV7-6 and TRBJ2-3, reads GAGVSQSPRYKVTKRGQDVALRCDPISGHVSLYWYRQALGQGPEFLTYFNYEAQQDKSGLPNDRFSAERPEGSISTLTIQRTEQRDSAMYRCASSWAASTDAQYFGPGTRLTVL.

The chain uses TRBV18 and TRBJ2-1; TCRdb's D call of TRBD2 is untestable without DNA. Germline CDR1 KGHSH, CDR2 LQKENI. This CDR3 is built from 16 residues. The CDR3 sequence is CASSPRAGGSYNEQFF.

The chain joins TRBV27 to TRBJ2-7; no DNA is available, so the TRBD2 call from TCRdb remains unchecked. CDR3 length equals 17 residues. Per the germline V gene, CDR1 is MNHEY and CDR2 is SMNVEV (reference sequence). The chain's CDR3 is CASSLLLGGTSSYEQYF.

The chain joins TRBV4-3 to TRBJ2-1; absent DNA, TCRdb's TRBD2 call cannot be checked. Germline loops: CDR1 LGHNA, CDR2 YSLEER. The CDR3 covers 17 residues. CDR3: CASSQVGLAGVYNEQFF.

The chain combines TRBV6-2 or TRBV6-3 with TRBJ2-5; TCRdb indicates TRBD1, and absent DNA this call remains unverified. The CDR3 runs to 15 residues. From germline, CDR1 is MNHEY and CDR2 SVGEGT. The CDR3 protein is CASTFDRGPAETQYF.

V usage is TRBV6-4 and J usage is TRBJ1-1. This CDR3 is 13 amino acids long. From germline, CDR1 is MRHNA and CDR2 SNTAGT. The CDR3 loop is CASSDPETTEAFF.

This chain joins TRBV29-1 and TRBJ2-7; TCRdb designates TRBD2, a call that cannot be tested without DNA. CDR3 length: 13 residues. Germline V gene sequence: CDR1 SQVTM, CDR2 ANQGSEA. This CDR3 is CSVEVGGNYEQYF.

The CDR3 loop reads CASSRAREQYF. The V gene is TRBV7-9, the J gene TRBJ2-7. Germline V CDR1 and CDR2: SEHNR, FQNEAQ (reference sequence). This CDR3 spans 11 amino acids.

The chain joins TRBV20-1 to TRBJ1-5; lacking DNA, the TRBD1 call made by TCRdb goes unchecked. The CDR3 extends over 13 amino acids. Germline V gives CDR1 DFQATT, CDR2 SNEGSKA (reference sequence). CDR3 protein: CSAREGEYQPQHF.

V and J are TRBV7-2 and TRBJ2-7; checking the TCRdb D call of TRBD1 is not possible without DNA. The CDR3 runs 15 residues. Germline-derived CDR1 and CDR2 are SGHTA and FQGNSA. The CDR3 sequence is CASRSTGTDTYEQYF.

The chain links TRBV7-9 to TRBJ2-7; TCRdb outputs TRBD2, but without DNA this stays unchecked. The germline V gene encodes CDR1 SEHNR and CDR2 FQNEAQ (reference sequence). This CDR3 has 13 residues. Here the CDR3 reads CASSPNGGIEQYF.

V usage is TRBV3-1 and J usage is TRBJ2-1; TCRdb gives TRBD1 as the D gene, but with no DNA this cannot be confirmed. Looked up from germline, CDR1 is LGHDT and CDR2 is YNNKEL (reference sequence). The CDR3 is made up of 13 amino acids. CDR3 residues: CASSPWTGDEQFF.

The chain employs TRBV3-1 and TRBJ2-5; TCRdb selects TRBD1, and the lack of DNA leaves this call unchecked. Germline V lookup: CDR1 LGHDT, CDR2 YNNKEL (reference sequence). The CDR3 is 15 amino acids. CDR3 sequence: CASSHIGGAQETQYF.

The chain combines TRBV4-3 with TRBJ2-1; TCRdb proposes TRBD2, but this gene call is untestable without DNA. The CDR3 totals 21 residues. CDR1 is LGHNA, CDR2 YSLEER, per germline. The CDR3 loop is CASSQEWHPPSGGATDNEQFF.

The chain combines TRBV4-1 with TRBJ1-1; with no DNA, the TCRdb D assignment of TRBD1 cannot be verified. CDR1 and CDR2 (germline): MGHRA, YSYEKL. The length of the CDR3 is 16 residues. CDR3 in amino acids: CASSQVGKGLVSEAFF.

The genes are TRBV28 and TRBJ2-7; TCRdb gives TRBD1 as the D gene, but with no DNA this cannot be confirmed. The CDR3 is made up of 14 amino acids. The V gene's germline CDR1 is MDHEN and CDR2 SYDVKM. CDR3 in amino acids: CASSEDRGTYEQYF.

V and J are TRBV3-1 and TRBJ2-4. This CDR3 is 15 amino acids long. Germline V gives CDR1 LGHDT, CDR2 YNNKEL (reference sequence). CDR3 protein: CASSLRTSGKNIQYF.

The chain employs TRBV28 and TRBJ2-1; no DNA is available, so the TRBD2 call from TCRdb remains unchecked. Per germline, CDR1 MDHEN and CDR2 SYDVKM. CDR3 length: 14 residues. Here the CDR3 reads CASSLGLAANEQFF.

The V call is TRBV28, the J call TRBJ2-1; the D call from TCRdb, TRBD1, cannot be confirmed without DNA. Germline V lookup: CDR1 MDHEN, CDR2 SYDVKM. This CDR3 spans 15 amino acids. The CDR3 here is CASSLGRPPYNEQFF. The full variable domain, its missing parts supplied by reference TRBV28 and TRBJ2-1, is DVKVTQSSRYLVKRTGEKVFLECVQDMDHENMFWYRQDPGLGLRLIYFSYDVKMKEKGDIPEGYSVSREKKERFSLILESASTNQTSMYLCASSLGRPPYNEQFFGPGTRLTVL.

The chain is built from TRBV27 and TRBJ2-4; the TCRdb D gene call, TRBD2, has no DNA to confirm it. Germline loops: CDR1 MNHEY, CDR2 SMNVEV (reference sequence). This CDR3 comprises 15 residues. CDR3 in amino acids: CASSLSGSAKNIQYF.

The chain joins TRBV5-1 to TRBJ2-1; no DNA is available, so the TRBD1 call from TCRdb remains unchecked. CDR1 and CDR2 (germline): SGHRS, YFSETQ. The CDR3 runs 13 residues. The CDR3 is CASTDRDYNEKFF.

V is TRBV29-1 and J is TRBJ1-1. Germline V gene sequence: CDR1 SQVTM, CDR2 ANQGSEA. The CDR3 spans 12 residues. CDR3: CSVEDDMAEAFF.

This sequence joins TRBV20-1 and TRBJ1-5. The germline V gene encodes CDR1 DFQATT and CDR2 SNEGSKA (reference sequence). There are 15 residues in the CDR3. The CDR3 is CSAREDSGSYQPQHF.

This CDR3 is CASSILNLDRGNYEQYF. V gene TRBV12-3 or TRBV12-4 combines with J gene TRBJ2-7; TCRdb proposes TRBD1, but this gene call is untestable without DNA. The CDR3 loop spans 17 amino acids.

V is TRBV28 and J is TRBJ2-2; TCRdb selects TRBD1, and the lack of DNA leaves this call unchecked. From germline, CDR1 is MDHEN and CDR2 SYDVKM. The CDR3 covers 15 residues. The CDR3 here is CASSFGTGFSGELFF.

The chain is built from TRBV7-9 and TRBJ2-1. CDR1 is SEHNR, CDR2 FQNEAQ, per germline (reference sequence). The CDR3 spans 14 residues. CDR3 amino acids: CASSLDLNYNELFF. Together with reference TRBV7-9 and TRBJ2-1, the CDR3 gives the full variable domain: DTGVSQNPRHKITKRGQNVTFRCDPISEHNRLYWYRQTLGQGPEFLTYFQNEAQLEKSRLLSDRFSAERPKGSFSTLEIQRTEQGDSAMYLCASSLDLNYNELFFGPGTRLTVL.

The gene calls are TRBV5-6 and TRBJ2-3. The V gene's germline CDR1 is SGHDT and CDR2 YYEEEE. This CDR3 comprises 14 residues. CDR3 in amino acids: CASSLRGTPDTQYF.